This T cell receptor beta chain was observed in a study of T cell responses to AZD1222 COVID-19 vaccine. Assay used: immunoSEQ multiplex PCR; TCRdb lists only in-frame clones, some missing. Here the sample spans over 95,000 clones, about 87% being singletons. Study-level results: Unmutated variant regions are reportedly targeted by nearly half of spike-specific TCRs. It was only after the peak T cell response that any repertoires were sampled. Females made up more of the donors, who were largely white British, and clonal diversity may have come out too low. Spike-wide vaccine-associated CD4 TCRs dominated at 160-218 and 743-854.

Deletions cut 7 bases from V and 2 bases from J, with 10 bases between. CDR1 and CDR2 (germline): LGHNT, FRNRAP. The CDR3 runs to 13 residues. Details on this clone: Antigen specificity is unknown.

The sample in question was peripheral blood, obtained on day 0 of AZD1222 vaccination. The chain is built from TRBV12-5 and TRBJ2-3; D remains ambiguous. The origin of this receptor is an adult in good health. The CDR3 DNA reads TGTGCTAGTGCTAGACTTAACACAGATACGCAGTATTTT. This encodes CASARLNTDTQYF.